This TCR beta chain is from a study of blood T cell repertoires in COVID-19. Germline CDR1 is LNHDA and CDR2 is SQIVND (reference sequence). Trimming stripped 4 bases from V and 1 base from J, with 13 bases between. The CDR3 runs to 15 residues. Profiled with immunoSEQ multiplex PCR; TCRdb holds only in-frame clones, not every one. In the table there are more than 200,000 clones, just under 90% of which are singletons. Sequenced sample: PBMCs or T cells enriched from blood (not recorded which). This receptor was taken from a woman aged 30 to 39 with acute COVID-19. This rearrangement joins TRBV19 to TRBJ1-1, with D possibly matching TRBD1 (6 bases). CDR3 coding DNA: TGTGCCAGTAGTACCTCCCCGACAGGGAACACTGAAGCTTTCTTT. Protein: CASSTSPTGNTEAFF.